This T cell receptor beta chain was sequenced for a study of technical replicates of blood from several donors. Assay used: immunoSEQ multiplex PCR; TCRdb lists only in-frame clones, some missing. This sample has almost 70,000 clones, with roughly 88% found just once. CDR3 length: 16 residues. Germline V gene lookup returns CDR1 SEHNR and CDR2 FQNEAQ (reference sequence). Trimming cost V 5 bases and J 5 bases, with 21 bases left between them. This sequence originates from a human donor in good health. Some clones in this sample may be carry-over from other donors' samples. J is TRBJ1-2 and V is TRBV7-9; tentatively, D is TRBD1 (5 bases). Source material: PBMCs. In DNA form, the CDR3 reads TGTGCCAGCAGCCCGTCTGGGGGGATTACGCAATATGGCTACACCTTC. It encodes CASSPSGGITQYGYTF.